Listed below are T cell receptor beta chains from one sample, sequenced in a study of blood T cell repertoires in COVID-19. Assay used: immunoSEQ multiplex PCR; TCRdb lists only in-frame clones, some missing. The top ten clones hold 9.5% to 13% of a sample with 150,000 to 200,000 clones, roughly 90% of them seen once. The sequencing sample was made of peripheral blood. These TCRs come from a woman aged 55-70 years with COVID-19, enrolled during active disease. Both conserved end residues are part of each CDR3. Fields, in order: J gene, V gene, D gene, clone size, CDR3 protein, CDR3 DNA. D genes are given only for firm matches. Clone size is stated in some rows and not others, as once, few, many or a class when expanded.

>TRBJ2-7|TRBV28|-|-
CATQGIHEQYF
TGTGCCACCCAGGGTATACACGAGCAGTACTTC
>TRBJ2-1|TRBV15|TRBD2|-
CATSRGRGGAYNEQFF
TGTGCCACCAGCAGAGGGCGGGGGGGTGCCTACAATGAGCAGTTCTTC
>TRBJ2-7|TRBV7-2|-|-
CASSLRAAPSYEQYF
TGTGCCAGCAGCTTAAGAGCGGCCCCCTCCTACGAGCAGTACTTC
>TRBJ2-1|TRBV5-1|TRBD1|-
CASSLQTGGSFGQFF
TGCGCCAGCAGCCTTCAGACAGGGGGCTCGTTTGGGCAGTTCTTC
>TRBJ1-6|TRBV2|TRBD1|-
CASRATGANSPLHF
TGTGCCAGCAGGGCCACAGGGGCCAATTCACCCCTCCACTTT
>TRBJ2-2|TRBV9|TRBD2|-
CASSVRPLVVAGYTGELFF
TGTGCCAGCAGCGTCCGTCCCCTAGTGGTAGCGGGTTACACCGGGGAGCTGTTTTTT
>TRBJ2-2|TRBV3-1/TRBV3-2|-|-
CASSQDKGPIAGELFF
TGTGCCAGCAGCCAAGACAAGGGGCCAATCGCCGGGGAGCTGTTTTTT
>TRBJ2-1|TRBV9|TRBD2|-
CASSVGAGGYNEQFF
TGTGCCAGCAGCGTAGGGGCGGGAGGGTACAATGAGCAGTTCTTC
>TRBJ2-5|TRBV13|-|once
CASSLVGVGETQYF
TGTGCCAGCAGCTTAGTAGGGGTGGGGGAGACCCAGTACTTC
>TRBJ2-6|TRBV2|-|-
CASSKAASRGANVLTF
TGTGCCAGCAGTAAGGCAGCTTCGCGGGGGGCCAACGTCCTGACTTTC
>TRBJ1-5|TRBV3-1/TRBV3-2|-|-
CASSPITHRAKYSNQPQHF
TGTGCCAGCAGCCCCATCACCCATCGAGCCAAATATAGCAATCAGCCCCAGCATTTT
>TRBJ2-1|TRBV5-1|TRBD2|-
CASSTREGAGNNEQFF
TGCGCCAGCAGCACCCGGGAGGGCGCGGGAAACAATGAGCAGTTCTTC
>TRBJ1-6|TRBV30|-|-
CAWSARQYNSPLHF
TGTGCCTGGAGTGCGCGGCAGTATAATTCACCCCTCCACTTT
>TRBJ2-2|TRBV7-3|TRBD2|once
CASSPVAGSLTGELFF
TGTGCCAGCAGCCCCGTAGCGGGAAGTCTCACCGGGGAGCTGTTTTTT
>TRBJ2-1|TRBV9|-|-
CASSVHSQNYNEQFF
TGTGCCAGCAGCGTTCACAGCCAAAACTACAATGAGCAGTTCTTC
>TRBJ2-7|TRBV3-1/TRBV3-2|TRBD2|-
CASSRDYLSYEQYF
TGTGCCAGCAGTCGGGACTACCTCTCCTACGAGCAGTACTTC
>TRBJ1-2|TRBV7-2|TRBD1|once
CASGAPQGAVGYTF
TGTGCCAGCGGGGCCCCTCAGGGGGCGGTTGGCTACACCTTC
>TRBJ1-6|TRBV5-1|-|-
CASSINWASPLHF
TGCGCCAGCAGCATTAATTGGGCCTCACCCCTCCACTTT
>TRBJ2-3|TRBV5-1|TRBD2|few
CASSYSGRAPGDTQYF
TGCGCCAGCAGCTATAGCGGGAGGGCCCCTGGGGATACGCAGTATTTT
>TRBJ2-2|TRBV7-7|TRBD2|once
CASSAGLGSTGELFF
TGTGCTAGCAGCGCGGGACTAGGGAGCACCGGGGAGCTGTTTTTT